Below, 18 T cell receptor beta chains from the same sample are listed, as sequenced in a study of cytomegalovirus exposure and HLA in healthy donors. Profiled with immunoSEQ multiplex PCR; TCRdb holds only in-frame clones, not every one. The sample includes around 160,000 clones, approximately 80% of them seen just once. The specimen sequenced was PBMCs. The receptors originated from a young man in good health and CMV-seropositive.

The genes are TRBV4-1 and TRBJ2-7, with 14 nucleotides matching TRBD2. The V gene's germline CDR1 is MGHRA and CDR2 YSYEKL. The CDR3 extends over 15 amino acids. The V and J ends lost 3 bases and 4 bases, in that order; junction bases with no gene match: 2. CDR3 loop: CASSQTSGGEYEQYF. CDR3 DNA sequence: TGCGCCAGCAGCCAGACTAGCGGGGGGGAGTACGAGCAGTACTTC.

The rearrangement uses TRBV13 and TRBJ2-7; 8 positions match TRBD2. CDR3 length: 16 amino acids. Germline V gene sequence: CDR1 PRHDT, CDR2 FYEKMQ (reference sequence). J was trimmed by 2 bases and V by 4 bases; bases with no gene match: 10. The CDR3 sequence is CASSSRRGGGTYEQYF. Written as DNA, the CDR3 is TGTGCCAGCAGCTCCCGACGGGGCGGGGGGACCTACGAGCAGTACTTC.

The V and J genes are TRBV7-2 and TRBJ2-3; 7 bases match TRBD2. The CDR3 runs 19 residues. The J segment lost 1 base and the V segment lost 1 base, leaving 14 bases of the junction unmatched. The germline gives CDR1 SGHTA, CDR2 FQGNSA. The CDR3 DNA sequence: TGTGCCAGCAGCTTAGGATTCTCCACCAGCGGGGCTCGCACAGATACGCAGTATTTT. Amino acids: CASSLGFSTSGARTDTQYF.

The V call is TRBV10-3, the J call TRBJ1-1, with D hard to call. Deletions cut 4 bases from V and 6 bases from J, with 18 bases between. The CDR3 is 15 amino acids. Per germline, CDR1 ENHRY and CDR2 SYGVKD. In DNA form, the CDR3 reads TGTGCCATCAGTGCATTCCTCCCCGAGGGAGCTGAAGCTTTCTTT. This encodes CAISAFLPEGAEAFF.

This rearrangement joins TRBV4-1 to TRBJ2-7; TRBD1 might be the D (5 bases). CDR3 length: 14 amino acids. The germline CDR1 and CDR2 sequences are MGHRA and YSYEKL. The ends were cut back, 0 bases at V and 5 bases at J, with 11 bases in the middle. This CDR3 is CASSQEARENEQYF. The CDR3 coding sequence is TGCGCCAGCAGCCAAGAGGCCAGGGAAAACGAGCAGTACTTC.

The CDR3 sequence: CASSSVRTGAYEQYF. In nucleotides, the CDR3 is TGTGCCAGCAGCTCGGTAAGGACAGGGGCCTACGAGCAGTACTTC. V usage is TRBV11-2 and J usage is TRBJ2-7; TRBD1 aligns across 9 bases. V was pared by 4 bases and J by 2 bases, with 6 bases of the junction left unmatched. Germline V gives CDR1 SGHAT, CDR2 FQNNGV. The CDR3 is made up of 15 amino acids.

The chain is built from TRBV5-4 and TRBJ2-3, with TRBD2 matching over 10 bases. The ends lost 4 bases at V and 4 bases at J; junction bases unmatched: 3. Germline V gene data show CDR1 as SGHNT and CDR2 as YYREEE (reference sequence). The CDR3 covers 14 residues. CDR3 region: CASSASGGADTQYF. CDR3 nucleotides: TGTGCCAGCAGCGCTAGCGGGGGAGCAGATACGCAGTATTTT.

The gene calls are TRBV6-5 and TRBJ1-1, with a tentative D call TRBD1 (6 bases). V lost 1 base to trimming and J lost 1 base, with 10 bases between them. The germline V gene has CDR1 MNHEY and CDR2 SVGAGI. The CDR3 is 15 residues long. CDR3 in amino acids: CASSYYGTPNTEAFF. The CDR3 region has the DNA TGTGCCAGCAGTTACTACGGGACACCGAACACTGAAGCTTTCTTT.

The chain links TRBV19 to TRBJ1-2; 7 bases match TRBD1. The CDR3 has 15 residues. Germline V gives CDR1 LNHDA, CDR2 SQIVND (reference sequence). V lost 4 bases to trimming and J lost 2 bases; unmatched junction nucleotides: 7. CDR3 DNA: TGTGCCAGTAGTACGCGACAGGGTGAAAACTATGGCTACACCTTC. Its translation: CASSTRQGENYGYTF.

J is TRBJ1-2 and V is TRBV9; 9 positions agree with TRBD1. Germline CDR1 reads SGDLS; CDR2 reads YYNGEE. The CDR3 is 16 residues long. Trimming removed 0 bases from V and 8 bases from J; junction bases left unmatched: 11. The CDR3 here is CASSVELGGTGKGYTF. In nucleotides, the CDR3 is TGTGCCAGCAGCGTAGAACTTGGCGGGACAGGGAAAGGCTACACCTTC.

The chain recombines TRBV10-3 with TRBJ1-2, with unresolved D. V was shortened by 7 bases and J by 4 bases, with 25 bases between the two germline ends. Germline CDR1 is ENHRY and CDR2 is SYGVKD. CDR3 size: 17 residues. The CDR3 bases are TGTGCCATCACTCGGGGAGGCGGCCTACCTGATGGCTATGGCTACACCTTC. It codes for CAITRGGGLPDGYGYTF.

This chain uses TRBV5-4 with TRBJ2-7, with D possibly being TRBD2 (6 bases). Germline V gives CDR1 SGHNT, CDR2 YYREEE (reference sequence). Trimming shortened V by 2 bases and J by 3 bases, and 6 bases separated the two germline ends. This CDR3 spans 12 amino acids. CDR3 sequence (DNA): TGTGCCAGCAGCTTCGGGGGCTACGAGCAGTACTTC. It translates to CASSFGGYEQYF. Filled out from reference TRBV5-4 and TRBJ2-7, the complete variable domain reads ETGVTQSPTHLIKTRGQQVTLRCSSQSGHNTVSWYQQALGQGPQFIFQYYREEENGRGNFPPRFSGLQFPNYSSELNVNALELDDSALYLCASSFGGYEQYFGPGTRLTVT.

The chain has TRBV19 and TRBJ1-1; 8 bases agree with TRBD1. CDR1 and CDR2 (germline): LNHDA, SQIVND (reference sequence). Trimming took 4 bases from V and 3 from J; bases not matched to a gene: 7. This CDR3 comprises 15 residues. In nucleotides, the CDR3 is TGTGCCAGTAGTAATCAGGGGGCCGGGGACACTGAAGCTTTCTTT. Its translation is CASSNQGAGDTEAFF.

V is TRBV10-2 and J is TRBJ2-1; 13 bases map to TRBD2. CDR1 WSHSY and CDR2 SAAADI come from the germline V gene. The CDR3 spans 15 residues. V shed 6 bases, J shed 7 bases, and the junction held 6 bases outside the gene matches. CDR3 bases: TGCGCCAGCAGGGAGACTAGCGGGGGGTGGAATGAGCAGTTCTTC. Protein sequence: CASRETSGGWNEQFF.

The chain links TRBV19 to TRBJ2-5; D gene unclear. Germline values: CDR1 LNHDA, CDR2 SQIVND (reference sequence). This CDR3 has 17 amino acids. V was clipped by 1 base and J by 0 bases, with 15 bases between them. CDR3 sequence (DNA): TGTGCCAGTAGTATAGTCCTAGGCAGTGAGTACCAAGAGACCCAGTACTTC. Translation: CASSIVLGSEYQETQYF. The whole variable domain, remainder taken from reference TRBV19 and TRBJ2-5, is DGGITQSPKYLFRKEGQNVTLSCEQNLNHDAMYWYRQDPGQGLRLIYYSQIVNDFQKGDIAEGYSVSREKKESFPLTVTSAQKNPTAFYLCASSIVLGSEYQETQYFGPGTRLLVL.

This clone was picked up one time. V and J are TRBV2 and TRBJ2-2, with 7 bases matching TRBD2. Per germline, CDR1 SNHLY and CDR2 FYNNEI. J lost 6 bases, V lost 3 bases, and 7 bases had no gene match. The CDR3 covers 15 residues. The CDR3 is CASSESGRGAGELFF. The DNA for the CDR3 is TGTGCCAGCAGTGAGTCGGGGAGGGGTGCCGGGGAGCTGTTTTTT. Variable domain in full (rest from reference TRBV2 and TRBJ2-2): EPEVTQTPSHQVTQMGQEVILRCVPISNHLYFYWYRQILGQKVEFLVSFYNNEISEKSEIFDDQFSVERPDGSNFTLKIRSTKLEDSAMYFCASSESGRGAGELFFGEGSRLTVL.

The genes are TRBV4-3 and TRBJ2-6; a possible D gene is TRBD2 (5 bases). The CDR3 loop spans 17 amino acids. Trimming stripped 0 bases from V and 2 bases from J, with 11 bases between. The germline V gene encodes CDR1 LGHNA and CDR2 YSLEER. Written as DNA, the CDR3 is TGCGCCAGCAGCCAAGACAGAGGAGGAGCTGGGGCCAACGTCCTGACTTTC. Protein: CASSQDRGGAGANVLTF.

In this sample, this clone turned up once. The rearrangement links TRBV19 to TRBJ2-7; 8 positions agree with TRBD2. CDR3 size: 15 residues. The germline V gene encodes CDR1 LNHDA and CDR2 SQIVND (reference sequence). The trim removed 3 bases at V and 0 bases at J, leaving 4 bases unmatched. This chain's CDR3 is CASSMSGGLSYEQYF. CDR3 nucleotide sequence: TGTGCCAGTAGTATGAGCGGGGGCCTCTCCTACGAGCAGTACTTC.